This T cell receptor beta chain emerged from a study of beta chain features in type 1 diabetes. Study-wide points: Relative to healthy donors, patients appeared to have naive, central memory and Treg TCRB repertoires that were more similar. A pattern of fewer insertions and more deletions at VDJ junctions was seen in type 1 diabetes patients.

The trim removed 3 bases at V and 2 bases at J, leaving 6 bases unmatched. CDR1 and CDR2 from the germline V gene are LGHNA and YNFKEQ. This CDR3 spans 15 amino acids. Expressed TCRB transcripts were sequenced, since all the RNA that had been isolated was reverse transcribed. Measured with immunoSEQ multiplex PCR; TCRdb has only the in-frame clones, and not every one. The sample lists roughly 240,000 clones, around an eighth seen once, with roughly 0.028% in the top ten. In this sample, this clone turned up a few times. The antigen is not known. The sequencing input was naive CD4+ T cells from blood. The gene calls are TRBV4-2 and TRBJ1-2, with 7 nucleotides matching TRBD1. The origin of this receptor is a woman aged 40 to 55 in good health. CDR3 region: CASSQPTGFNYGYTF. The CDR3, as DNA: TGTGCCAGCAGCCAGCCGACAGGGTTCAACTATGGCTACACCTTC.